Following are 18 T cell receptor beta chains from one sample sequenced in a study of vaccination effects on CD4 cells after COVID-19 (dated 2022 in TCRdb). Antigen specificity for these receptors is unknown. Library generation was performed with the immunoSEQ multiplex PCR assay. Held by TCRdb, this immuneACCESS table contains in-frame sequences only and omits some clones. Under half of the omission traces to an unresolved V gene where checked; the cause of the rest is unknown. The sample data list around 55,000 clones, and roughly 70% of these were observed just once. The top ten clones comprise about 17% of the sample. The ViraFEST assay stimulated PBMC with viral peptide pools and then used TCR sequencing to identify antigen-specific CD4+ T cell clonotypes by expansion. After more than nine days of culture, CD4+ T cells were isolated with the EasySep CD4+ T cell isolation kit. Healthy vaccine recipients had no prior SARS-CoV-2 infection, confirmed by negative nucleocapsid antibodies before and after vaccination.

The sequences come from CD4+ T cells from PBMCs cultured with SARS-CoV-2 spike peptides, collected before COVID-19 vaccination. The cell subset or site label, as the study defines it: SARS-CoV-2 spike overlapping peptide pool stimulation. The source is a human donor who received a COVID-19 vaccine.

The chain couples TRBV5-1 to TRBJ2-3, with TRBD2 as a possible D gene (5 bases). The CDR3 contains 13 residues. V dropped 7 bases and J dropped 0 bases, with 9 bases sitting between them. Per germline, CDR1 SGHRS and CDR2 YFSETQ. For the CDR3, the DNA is TGCGCCAGCCGGACTCGCAGCACAGATACGCAGTATTTT. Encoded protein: CASRTRSTDTQYF.

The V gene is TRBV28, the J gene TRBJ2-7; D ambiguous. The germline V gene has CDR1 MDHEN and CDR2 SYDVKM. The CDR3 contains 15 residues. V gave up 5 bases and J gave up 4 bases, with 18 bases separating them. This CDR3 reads CASSPPTLTAYEQYF. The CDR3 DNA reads TGTGCCAGCAGTCCCCCGACTTTAACCGCTTACGAGCAGTACTTC.

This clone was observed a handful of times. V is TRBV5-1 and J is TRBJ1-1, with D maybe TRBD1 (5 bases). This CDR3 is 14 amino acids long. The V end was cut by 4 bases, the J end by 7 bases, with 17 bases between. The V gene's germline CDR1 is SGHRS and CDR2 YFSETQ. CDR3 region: CASSQRDRDGEAFF. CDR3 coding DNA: TGCGCCAGCAGCCAAAGGGACCGAGATGGTGAAGCTTTCTTT.

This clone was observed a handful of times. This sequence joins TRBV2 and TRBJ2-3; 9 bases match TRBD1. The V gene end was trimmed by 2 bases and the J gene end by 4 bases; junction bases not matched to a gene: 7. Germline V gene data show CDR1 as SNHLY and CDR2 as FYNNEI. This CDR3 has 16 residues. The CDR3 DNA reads TGTGCCAGCAGTGAAATAGGGACAGGGTGGGCAGATACGCAGTATTTT. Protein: CASSEIGTGWADTQYF.

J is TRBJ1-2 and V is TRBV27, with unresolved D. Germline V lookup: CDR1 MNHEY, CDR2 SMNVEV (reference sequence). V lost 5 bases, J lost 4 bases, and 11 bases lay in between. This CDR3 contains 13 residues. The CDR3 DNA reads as TGTGCCAGCAGTCCGCGGAGCGCCTATGGCTACACCTTC. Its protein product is CASSPRSAYGYTF.

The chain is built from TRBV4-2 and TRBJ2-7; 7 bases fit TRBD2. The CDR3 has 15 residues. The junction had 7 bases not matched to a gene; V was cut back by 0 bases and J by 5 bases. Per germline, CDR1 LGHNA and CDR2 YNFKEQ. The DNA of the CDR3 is TGTGCCAGCAGCCAAGACGATGCGGGGGTAGACGAGCAGTACTTC. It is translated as CASSQDDAGVDEQYF.

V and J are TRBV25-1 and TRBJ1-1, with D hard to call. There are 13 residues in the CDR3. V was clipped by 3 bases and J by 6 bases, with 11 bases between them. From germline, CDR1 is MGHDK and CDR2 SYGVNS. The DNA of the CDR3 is TGTGCCAGCAGTGAGAGCGCCCGGGCTGAAGCTTTCTTT. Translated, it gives CASSESARAEAFF.

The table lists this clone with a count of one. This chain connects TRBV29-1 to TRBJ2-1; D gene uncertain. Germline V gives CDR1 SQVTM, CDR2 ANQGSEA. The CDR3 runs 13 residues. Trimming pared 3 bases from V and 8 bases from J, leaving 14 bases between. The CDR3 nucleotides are TGCAGCGTTGAGCGCCCATTATCATATGAGCAGTTCTTC. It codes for CSVERPLSYEQFF.

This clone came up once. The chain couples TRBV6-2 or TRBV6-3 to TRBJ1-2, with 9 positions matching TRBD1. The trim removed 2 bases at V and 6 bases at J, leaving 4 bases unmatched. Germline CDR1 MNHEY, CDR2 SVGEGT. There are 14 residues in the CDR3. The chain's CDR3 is CASSYLDRGHGYTF. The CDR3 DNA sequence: TGTGCCAGCAGTTACCTGGACAGGGGCCATGGCTACACCTTC.

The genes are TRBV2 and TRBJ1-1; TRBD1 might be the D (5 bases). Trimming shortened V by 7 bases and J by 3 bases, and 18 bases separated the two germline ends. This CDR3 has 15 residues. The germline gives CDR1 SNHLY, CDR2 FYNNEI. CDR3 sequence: CASTLGGDSYTEAFF. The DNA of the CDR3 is TGTGCCAGCACCCTGGGGGGAGACAGTTACACTGAAGCTTTCTTT.

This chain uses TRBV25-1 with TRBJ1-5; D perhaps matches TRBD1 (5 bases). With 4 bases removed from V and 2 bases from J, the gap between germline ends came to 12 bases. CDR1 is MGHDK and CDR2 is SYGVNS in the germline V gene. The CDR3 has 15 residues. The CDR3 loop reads CASSGGGRGNQPQHF. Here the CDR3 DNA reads TGTGCCAGCAGTGGTGGGGGAAGAGGCAATCAGCCCCAGCATTTT.

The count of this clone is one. CDR3 residues: CASSFQWAVEALAVRSYEQYF. The DNA for the CDR3 is TGTGCCAGCAGTTTTCAGTGGGCGGTGGAGGCACTAGCGGTTCGTTCCTACGAGCAGTACTTC. The rearrangement uses TRBV28 and TRBJ2-7; 8 positions agree with TRBD2. Germline values: CDR1 MDHEN, CDR2 SYDVKM. After removal of 3 bases from V and 1 base from J, the junction contained 23 bases not matched to a gene. CDR3 length: 21 amino acids. Together with reference TRBV28 and TRBJ2-7, the CDR3 gives the full variable domain: DVKVTQSSRYLVKRTGEKVFLECVQDMDHENMFWYRQDPGLGLRLIYFSYDVKMKEKGDIPEGYSVSREKKERFSLILESASTNQTSMYLCASSFQWAVEALAVRSYEQYFGPGTRLTVT.

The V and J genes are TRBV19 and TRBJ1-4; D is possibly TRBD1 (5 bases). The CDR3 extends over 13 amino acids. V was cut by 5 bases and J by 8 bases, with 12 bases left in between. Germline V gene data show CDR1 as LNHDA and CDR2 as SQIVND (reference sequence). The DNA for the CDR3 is TGTGCCAGTAGTTGGGGGGTGGGGGAAAAACTGTTTTTT. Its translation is CASSWGVGEKLFF.

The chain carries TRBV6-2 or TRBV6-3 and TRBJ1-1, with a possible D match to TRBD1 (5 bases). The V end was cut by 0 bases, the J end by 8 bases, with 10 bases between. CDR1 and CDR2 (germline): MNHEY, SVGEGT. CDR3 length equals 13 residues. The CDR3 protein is CASSYSIREEAFF. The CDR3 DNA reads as TGTGCCAGCAGTTACTCGATCAGGGAAGAAGCTTTCTTT.

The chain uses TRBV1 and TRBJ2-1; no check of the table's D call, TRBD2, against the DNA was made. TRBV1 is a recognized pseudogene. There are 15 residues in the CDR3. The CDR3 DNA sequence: TGCACCAGCAGCCATTTTCCTAGTATCCCCTTTGAGCAGTTCTTC. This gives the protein CTSSHFPSIPFEQFF.

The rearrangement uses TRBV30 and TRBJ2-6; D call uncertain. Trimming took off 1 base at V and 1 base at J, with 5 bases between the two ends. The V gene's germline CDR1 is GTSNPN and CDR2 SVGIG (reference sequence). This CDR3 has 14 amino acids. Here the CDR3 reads CAWSGQSGANVLTF. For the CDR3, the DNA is TGTGCCTGGAGTGGACAATCTGGGGCCAACGTCCTGACTTTC.

Here the CDR3 DNA reads TGTGCCAGCAGCTTGGCCCCAGACCCAGACTATGGCTACACCTTC. Translating gives CASSLAPDPDYGYTF. The V call is TRBV7-2, the J call TRBJ1-2, with no clear D. The CDR3 consists of 15 residues. Germline CDR1 reads SGHTA; CDR2 reads FQGNSA. The ends were cut back, 3 bases at V and 3 bases at J, with 14 bases in the middle.

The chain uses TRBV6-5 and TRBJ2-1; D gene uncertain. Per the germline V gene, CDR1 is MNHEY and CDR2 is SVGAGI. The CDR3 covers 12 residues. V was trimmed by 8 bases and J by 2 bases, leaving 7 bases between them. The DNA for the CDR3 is TGTGCCAGCCGCAGCACCTACAATGAGCAGTTCTTC. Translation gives CASRSTYNEQFF.